The present T cell receptor beta chain was sequenced within a study of blood T cells in healthy people across ages. Study-level points and caveats: Versus aged donors, long-lived donors had higher diversity and more naive CD4+ cells.

CDR3 length: 16 residues. The V gene's germline CDR1 is MNHEY and CDR2 SVGAGI. Trimming left V 0 bases short and J 3 bases short, with 14 bases between. The table lists this clonotype with a few counts. What it binds is unknown. Primed by a sample-barcoded 5' primer and a J-beta primer mix, a second PCR proceeded for about 6 to 11 cycles. TCRdb ran MiXCR on the 5' RACE reads and lists one entry per CDR3 protein. The repertoire has fewer than 650,000 distinct CDR3 sequences, around a quarter of them found once; the top ten carry 3.6%. This sample also appeared in a second study, on T cells of mothers and their children. That report notes: Microchimeric T cell clones that persisted were not detected.

The receptor's source is a boy aged 2 to 10 in good health. This chain uses TRBV6-5 with TRBJ1-2; D is undetermined. Material: blood. The CDR3 sequence is CASSYSFVGLDYGYTF. CDR3 nucleotide sequence: TGTGCCAGCAGTTACTCGTTCGTAGGACTCGACTATGGCTACACCTTC.